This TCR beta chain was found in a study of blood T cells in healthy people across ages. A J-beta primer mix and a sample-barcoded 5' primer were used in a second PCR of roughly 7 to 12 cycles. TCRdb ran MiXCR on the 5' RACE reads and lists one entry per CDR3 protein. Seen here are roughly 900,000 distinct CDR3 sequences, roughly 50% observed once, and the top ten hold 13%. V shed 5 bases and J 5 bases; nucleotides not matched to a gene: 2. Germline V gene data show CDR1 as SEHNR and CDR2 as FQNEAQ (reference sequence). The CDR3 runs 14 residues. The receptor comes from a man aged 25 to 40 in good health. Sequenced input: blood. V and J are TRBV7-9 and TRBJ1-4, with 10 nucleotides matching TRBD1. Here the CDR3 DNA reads TGTGCCAGCAGCCGGGGACAGGGGAATGAAAAACTGTTTTTT. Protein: CASSRGQGNEKLFF.